This passage covers 26 T cell receptor beta chains from one sample sequenced in a study of T-cell reconstitution after alpha-beta-depleted transplantation in children. It was with unique molecular identifiers that the TCRbeta library was prepared. TCRdb passed the PCR reads through MiXCR, listing each CDR3 protein once. Of nearly 250,000 distinct CDR3 sequences listed, 8.2% were seen once; the top ten hold 6.3%. Sample: PBMCs, mostly from graft donor cells, taken 180 days after TCRalphabeta/CD19-depleted stem cell transplant. The receptors here all came from a male patient aged 10 to 17 who had a stem cell transplant for acute lymphoblastic leukemia, so the T cells may come from the graft donor.

This clonotype was recorded at least ten times. The V gene is TRBV5-1, the J gene TRBJ1-1; D may be TRBD1 (6 bases). CDR1 is SGHRS, CDR2 YFSETQ, per germline. This CDR3 has 14 amino acids. Trimming took off 5 bases at V and 1 base at J, with 12 bases between the two ends. The CDR3 DNA reads as TGCGCCAGCAGTGGGATAGGGGGGAACACTGAAGCTTTCTTT. It codes for CASSGIGGNTEAFF. Full variable domain (remainder filled in from reference TRBV5-1 and TRBJ1-1): KAGVTQTPRYLIKTRGQQVTLSCSPISGHRSVSWYQQTPGQGLQFLFEYFSETQRNKGNFPGRFSGRQFSNSRSEMNVSTLELGDSALYLCASSGIGGNTEAFFGQGTRLTVV.

This clonotype was counted many times. The J gene is TRBJ1-2, the V gene TRBV29-1, with D uncertain. V lost 4 bases and J lost 4, with 7 bases in between. Per the germline V gene, CDR1 is SQVTM and CDR2 is ANQGSEA. The CDR3 has 11 amino acids. CDR3 region: CSVGRSYGYTF. For the CDR3, the DNA is TGCAGCGTTGGTAGGTCCTATGGCTACACCTTC.

This clonotype was counted ten times or more. J is TRBJ2-1 and V is TRBV12-3 or TRBV12-4; D call uncertain. The CDR3 is made up of 13 amino acids. V shed 4 bases and J shed 2 bases, with 6 bases lying between them. CDR3 DNA: TGTGCCAGCAGTTCATCAACCTACAATGAGCAGTTCTTC. Translation: CASSSSTYNEQFF.

This clonotype came up many times. The chain employs TRBV11-2 and TRBJ2-1; 8 bases line up with TRBD2. The germline CDR1 and CDR2 sequences are SGHAT and FQNNGV. This CDR3 comprises 15 residues. V was clipped by 3 bases and J by 0 bases; unmatched bases: 1. The CDR3 protein is CASSFGLASYNEQFF. In DNA, the CDR3 is TGTGCCAGCAGCTTCGGACTAGCCTCCTACAATGAGCAGTTCTTC.

A word on this clonotype: This may be a read error, as it is one base from a much larger clone. The V call is TRBV5-1, the J call TRBJ1-2; TRBD1 is a possible D gene (5 bases). CDR1 is SGHRS and CDR2 is YFSETQ in the germline V gene. V dropped 3 bases and J dropped 8 bases, with 26 bases sitting between them. The CDR3 covers 17 residues. The CDR3 DNA sequence: TGCGCCAGCAGCTCAATCTCCTCGACAGCCCGGGGGGGAGGCTACACCTTC. Protein sequence: CASSSISSTARGGGYTF.

This clonotype was seen ten or more times. V gene TRBV28 combines with J gene TRBJ1-5; D perhaps matches TRBD1 (5 bases). The CDR3 is 13 amino acids. Germline V CDR1 and CDR2: MDHEN, SYDVKM. The ends were cut back, 7 bases at V and 4 bases at J, with 11 bases in the middle. The CDR3 DNA reads TGTGCCAGCAAATCAGGGAGGAATCAGCCCCAGCATTTT. It translates to CASKSGRNQPQHF.

This clonotype was observed at least ten times. The rearrangement joins TRBV6-1 to TRBJ2-7; 8 bases align to TRBD1. Trimming cost V 7 bases and J 3 bases; bases outside gene matches: 11. This CDR3 region has 15 residues. Germline V gives CDR1 MNHNS, CDR2 SASEGT. CDR3 in amino acids: CASIFVETGVYEQYF. The DNA for the CDR3 is TGTGCCAGCATCTTCGTAGAGACAGGGGTCTACGAGCAGTACTTC.

This clonotype showed up many times. V and J are TRBV5-1 and TRBJ2-7; unclear D gene. The CDR3 extends over 13 amino acids. Germline V lookup: CDR1 SGHRS, CDR2 YFSETQ. V was cut by 2 bases and J by 1 base, with 7 bases left in between. The CDR3 spells CASSFASSYEQYF. CDR3 bases: TGCGCCAGCAGCTTCGCCAGTTCCTACGAGCAGTACTTC.

This clonotype was seen repeatedly, ten times or more. The chain has TRBV25-1 and TRBJ2-5, with no clear D. Per the germline V gene, CDR1 is MGHDK and CDR2 is SYGVNS. Trimming cost V 8 bases and J 1 base, with 5 bases left between them. This CDR3 has 11 residues. CDR3 region: CASGRQETQYF. CDR3 DNA sequence: TGTGCCAGCGGCCGCCAAGAGACCCAGTACTTC.

The chain joins TRBV7-2 to TRBJ2-5; maybe TRBD2 (6 bases). Trimming took off 2 bases at V and 5 bases at J, with 9 bases between the two ends. This CDR3 is built from 13 residues. The germline V gene encodes CDR1 SGHTA and CDR2 FQGNSA. CDR3 region: CASSLRERETQYF. The CDR3 nucleotides read TGTGCCAGCAGCTTACGGGAGCGTGAGACCCAGTACTTC.

With respect to this clonotype: Given a much more abundant clone one base away, this may be a read error. No DNA is shown, since the ends of the CDR3 on it are uncertain; the CDR3 is the one TCRdb lists. The chain links TRBV11-2 to TRBJ2-7; the table's D call, TRBD1, has no DNA check behind it. The CDR3 length is 15 residues, termini included. Germline-derived CDR1 and CDR2 are SGHAT and FQNNGV. This CDR3 is CASSFGRGSLYEHYF.

This clonotype occurred many times. The chain employs TRBV24-1 and TRBJ2-2, with D perhaps TRBD1 (6 bases). The CDR3 is made up of 15 amino acids. Germline CDR1 and CDR2: KGHDR and SFDVKD. V lost 3 bases and J 1 base, leaving 8 bases between the germline ends. CDR3 amino acids: CATSDGQLNTGELFF. Written as DNA, the CDR3 is TGTGCCACCAGTGATGGACAGCTGAACACCGGGGAGCTGTTTTTT.

This clonotype has ten or more counts. This chain uses TRBV2 with TRBJ2-5, with D unclear. Germline V CDR1 and CDR2: SNHLY, FYNNEI. This CDR3 has 14 amino acids. The V end was cut by 10 bases, the J end by 2 bases, with 17 bases between. The CDR3 DNA follows: TGTGCCACCTCCCCGGAAAAGCTTCAAGAGACCCAGTACTTC. Translated: CATSPEKLQETQYF.

Many counts were recorded for this clonotype. This chain links TRBV12-3 or TRBV12-4 with TRBJ2-7; D possibly matches TRBD1 or TRBD2 (5 bases each). The germline V and J ends were trimmed by 6 bases and 2 bases, with 8 bases remaining between them. The CDR3 runs 12 residues. The CDR3 DNA reads TGTGCCAGCAGCACGGGACCCTACGAGCAGTACTTC. Amino acids: CASSTGPYEQYF.

This clonotype was counted ten times or more. J is TRBJ1-2 and V is TRBV28, with 8 positions matching TRBD1. The CDR3 spans 14 residues. Germline CDR1 is MDHEN and CDR2 is SYDVKM. The V segment lost 4 bases and the J segment 3 bases; nucleotides outside the gene matches: 4. The CDR3 is CASSSGGKDYGYTF. The CDR3 nucleotides are TGTGCCAGCAGTTCAGGGGGCAAAGACTATGGCTACACCTTC.

J is TRBJ2-7 and V is TRBV19; TRBD1 aligns across 11 bases. The ends lost 6 bases at V and 2 bases at J; junction bases unmatched: 9. CDR3 length: 16 amino acids. Germline-derived CDR1 and CDR2 are LNHDA and SQIVND (reference sequence). The CDR3 DNA is TGTGCCAGTAGCGCCGCCCTGGGACAGGGGGCCTACGAGCAGTACTTC. Encoded protein: CASSAALGQGAYEQYF.

This clonotype was seen ten or more times. J is TRBJ2-1 and V is TRBV5-1, with 7 bases fitting TRBD1. The CDR3 extends over 15 amino acids. The junction had 6 bases not matched to a gene; V was cut back by 3 bases and J by 3 bases. Per germline, CDR1 SGHRS and CDR2 YFSETQ. The CDR3 DNA follows: TGCGCCAGCAGCTATGGGGACAGAGACTACAATGAGCAGTTCTTC. This codes for CASSYGDRDYNEQFF.

This clonotype was recorded many times. CDR3 sequence: CASSRGRVTDTQYF. In DNA form, the CDR3 reads TGTGCCAGCTCCAGGGGGAGGGTCACAGATACGCAGTATTTT. This chain connects TRBV28 to TRBJ2-3; possibly TRBD1 or TRBD2 for D (7 bases each). This CDR3 spans 14 amino acids. CDR1 is MDHEN, CDR2 SYDVKM, per germline. Trimming took 8 bases from V and 2 from J, leaving 14 bases between them.

This clonotype has a count of ten or more. J is TRBJ1-2 and V is TRBV5-6, with unresolved D. Germline V gene data show CDR1 as SGHDT and CDR2 as YYEEEE. This CDR3 contains 13 residues. The V gene lost 1 base and the J gene lost 0 bases, with 4 bases spanning the gap. The CDR3: CASSLLANYGYTF. CDR3 nucleotide sequence: TGTGCCAGCAGCTTGCTAGCTAACTATGGCTACACCTTC.

This clonotype was seen many times. The V call is TRBV3-1, the J call TRBJ2-7; TRBD2 agrees at 9 bases. V was clipped by 0 bases and J by 1 base; unmatched bases: 7. Germline assignment: CDR1 LGHDT and CDR2 YNNKEL (reference sequence). The length of the CDR3 is 17 residues. CDR3 nucleotide sequence: TGTGCCAGCAGCCAAGATTGGTCGGCGGGGGGGTCCTACGAGCAGTACTTC. This codes for CASSQDWSAGGSYEQYF.

This clonotype was recorded many times. The chain uses TRBV10-3 and TRBJ2-2, with D unclear. Germline CDR1 ENHRY, CDR2 SYGVKD. Trimming took 7 bases from V and 8 from J, leaving 8 bases between them. The CDR3 is 11 amino acids. The CDR3 protein is CAITRAGELFF. In DNA form, the CDR3 reads TGTGCCATCACCCGAGCGGGGGAGCTGTTTTTT.

This clonotype was picked up many times. The chain is built from TRBV20-1 and TRBJ1-5; D remains ambiguous. V shed 3 bases and J shed 0 bases, with 9 bases lying between them. Germline CDR1 is DFQATT and CDR2 is SNEGSKA (reference sequence). This CDR3 spans 14 amino acids. CDR3 DNA: TGCAGTGCTAGGCGGGAGTATAGCAATCAGCCCCAGCATTTT. Protein sequence: CSARREYSNQPQHF.

This clonotype was detected ten times or more. The V gene is TRBV19, the J gene TRBJ2-1; 10 nucleotides line up with TRBD2. V was pared by 5 bases and J by 7 bases, with 14 bases of the junction left unmatched. Looked up from germline, CDR1 is LNHDA and CDR2 is SQIVND (reference sequence). CDR3 length: 17 residues. The CDR3 DNA follows: TGTGCCAGTAGTGTATCTAGCGGGAGTTTTAAGTTGAATGAGCAGTTCTTC. It codes for CASSVSSGSFKLNEQFF.

This clonotype appeared many times. This rearrangement joins TRBV6-5 to TRBJ2-7, with D maybe TRBD1 (5 bases). Looked up from germline, CDR1 is MNHEY and CDR2 is SVGAGI. Trimming took off 4 bases at V and 3 bases at J, with 13 bases between the two ends. The CDR3 sequence is 14 residues long. The DNA of the CDR3 is TGTGCCAGCAGTTCAGGGATGGGAAGCTACGAGCAGTACTTC. It codes for CASSSGMGSYEQYF.

This clonotype was detected ten times or more. The chain carries TRBV12-3 or TRBV12-4 and TRBJ2-6, with 7 bases fitting TRBD1. Unmatched junction bases numbered 11, after V lost 8 bases and J lost 4 bases. The CDR3 length is 16 residues. The CDR3 reads CASLGQWPSGANVLTF. CDR3 coding DNA: TGTGCCAGCCTGGGACAGTGGCCCTCCGGGGCCAACGTCCTGACTTTC.

This clonotype appeared once. This may be a read error: a much more frequent sequence differs by one nucleotide. The chain employs TRBV7-6 and TRBJ2-1; 9 bases line up with TRBD2. Per germline, CDR1 SGHVS and CDR2 FNYEAQ. The CDR3 covers 15 residues. The CDR3 DNA is TGTGCCAGCAGCTTGGCTAGCGGGACCTACAATGAGCAGATCTTC. Amino acid sequence: CASSLASGTYNEQIF.